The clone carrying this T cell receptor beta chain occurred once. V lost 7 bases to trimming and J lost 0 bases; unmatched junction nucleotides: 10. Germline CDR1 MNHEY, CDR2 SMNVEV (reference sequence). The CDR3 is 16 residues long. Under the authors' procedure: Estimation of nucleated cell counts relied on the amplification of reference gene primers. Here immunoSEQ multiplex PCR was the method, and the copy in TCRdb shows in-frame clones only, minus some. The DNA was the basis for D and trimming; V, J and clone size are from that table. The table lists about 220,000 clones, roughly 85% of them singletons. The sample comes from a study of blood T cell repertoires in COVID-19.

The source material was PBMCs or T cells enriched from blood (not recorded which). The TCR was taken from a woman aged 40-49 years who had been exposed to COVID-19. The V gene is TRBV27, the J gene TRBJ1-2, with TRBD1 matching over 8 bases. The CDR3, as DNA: TGTGCCAGCACACCTGCTTGGGACAGGACTAACTATGGCTACACCTTC. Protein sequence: CASTPAWDRTNYGYTF.